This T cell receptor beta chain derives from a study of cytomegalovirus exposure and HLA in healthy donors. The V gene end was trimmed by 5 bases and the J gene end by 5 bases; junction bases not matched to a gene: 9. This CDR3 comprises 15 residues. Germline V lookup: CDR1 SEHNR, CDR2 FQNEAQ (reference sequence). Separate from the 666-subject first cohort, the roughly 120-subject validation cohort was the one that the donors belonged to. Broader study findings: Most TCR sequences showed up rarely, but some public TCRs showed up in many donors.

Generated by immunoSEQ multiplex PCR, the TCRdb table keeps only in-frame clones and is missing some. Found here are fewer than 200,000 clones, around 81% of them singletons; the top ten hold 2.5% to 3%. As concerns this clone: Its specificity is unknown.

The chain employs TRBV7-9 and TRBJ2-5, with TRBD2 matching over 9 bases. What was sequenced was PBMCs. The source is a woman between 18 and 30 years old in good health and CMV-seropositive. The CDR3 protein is CASSNTSGGSETQYF. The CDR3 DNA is TGTGCCAGCAGCAATACCAGCGGGGGGTCTGAGACCCAGTACTTC.